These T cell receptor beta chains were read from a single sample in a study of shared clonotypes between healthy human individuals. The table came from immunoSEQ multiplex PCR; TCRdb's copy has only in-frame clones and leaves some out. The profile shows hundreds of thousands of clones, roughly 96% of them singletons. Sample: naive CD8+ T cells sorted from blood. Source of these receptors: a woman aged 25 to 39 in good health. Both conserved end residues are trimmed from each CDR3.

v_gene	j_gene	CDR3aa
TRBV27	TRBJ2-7	ASKEVGSYEQY
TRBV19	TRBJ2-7	ASSIQREKYEQY
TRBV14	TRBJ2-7	ASSQGWGGYEQY
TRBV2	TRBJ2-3	ASGRTSGSTDTQY
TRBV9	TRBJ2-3	ASSPDRTQY
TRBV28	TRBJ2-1	ASSESENNEQF
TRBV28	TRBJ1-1	ASRDRDRGTNTEAF
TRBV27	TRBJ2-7	ASSLDRGIFYEQY
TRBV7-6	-	ASSLGSTYEQY
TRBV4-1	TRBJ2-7	ASSLTRLSSHEQY
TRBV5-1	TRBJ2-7	ASSSTEGYEQY
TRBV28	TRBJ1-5	ASSLLKNSNQPQH
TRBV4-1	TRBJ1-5	ASSQGYLEGGQPQH
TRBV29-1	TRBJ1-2	SVVGDYGYT
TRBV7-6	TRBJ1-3	ASSLSTGHGNTIY
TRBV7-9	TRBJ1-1	ASSPDGPEAF
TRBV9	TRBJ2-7	ASSEGRVDYEQY
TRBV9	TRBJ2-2	ASSGDLLAIGNTGELF
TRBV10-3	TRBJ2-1	AISEVGETLYNEQF
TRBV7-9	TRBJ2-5	ASSLALRAGGEETQY
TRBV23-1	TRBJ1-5	ASSQPPGPREDQPQH
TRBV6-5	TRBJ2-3	ASSYKGGGRPDTQY
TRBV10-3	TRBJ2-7	AISQNPYEQY
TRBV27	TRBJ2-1	ASSLQFLRVEEQF
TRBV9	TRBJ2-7	ASSEGGRVHEQY
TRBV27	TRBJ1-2	ASKPGQWGDQDYGYT
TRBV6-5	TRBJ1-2	ASSYVGMEDYGYT
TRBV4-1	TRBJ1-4	ASTPRRLEEKLF
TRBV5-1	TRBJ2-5	ASSPTGQKGRETQY
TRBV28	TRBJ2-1	ASRFQTHNEQF
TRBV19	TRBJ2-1	ASNGLAGSEQF
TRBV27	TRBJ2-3	ASSLSGYMAGEMSTDTQY
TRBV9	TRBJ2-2	ASTAGGPGELF
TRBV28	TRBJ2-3	ASSLAELWDTQY
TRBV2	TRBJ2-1	ASPGGSNEQF
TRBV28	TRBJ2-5	ASSFRLSGEETQY
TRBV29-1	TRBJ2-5	SVVPGHLQETQY
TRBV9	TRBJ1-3	ASSVDGSSGNTIY
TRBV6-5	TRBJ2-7	ASSYWQETCYEQY
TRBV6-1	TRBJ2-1	AIRPGGSYNEQF
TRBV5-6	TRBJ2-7	ASSPRTGYHEQY
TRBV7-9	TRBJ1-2	ASSLVSPYGYT
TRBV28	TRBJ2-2	ASSLATGELF
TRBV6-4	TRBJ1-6	ATLDREGSPLH
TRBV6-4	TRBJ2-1	ASSDSNLAGGSYNEQF
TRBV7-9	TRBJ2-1	ASSLAGALYNEQF
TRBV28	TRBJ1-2	ASTSFPFFNYGYT
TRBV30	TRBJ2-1	AGLILGLQF